The rows below give T cell receptor beta chains drawn from one sample of a study of blood T cell repertoires in COVID-19. The repertoire was sequenced with immunoSEQ multiplex PCR; TCRdb's copy has only in-frame clones and lacks some. The sample holds 50,000 to 65,000 clones, 81% seen once. Sequenced: peripheral blood. The receptors were gathered from a woman in her sixties with acute or convalescent COVID-19. CDR3s include the opening cysteine and the closing phenylalanine or tryptophan. The D gene is left open where the match is weak. For some rows the clone size is stated as once, few or many, or as a class when expanded; others skip it.

d_gene	v_gene	j_gene	abundance	CDR3nt	CDR3aa
TRBD1	TRBV9	TRBJ1-3	-	TGTGCCAGCGACAGACAGGGGGCAGGTCCTGGAAACACCATATATTTT	CASDRQGAGPGNTIYF
TRBD1	TRBV6-5	TRBJ2-7	-	TGTGCCAGCAGTTTGACAGGGGGGATAGGCTTGGTCTTC	CASSLTGGIGLVF
TRBD1	TRBV5-1	TRBJ2-5	once	TGCGCCAGCAGTACCGGGACAGGTGGAGAGACCCAGTACTTC	CASSTGTGGETQYF
TRBD1	TRBV19	TRBJ1-1	-	TGTGCCAGTAGGGGGGTTGACAGGGCGAACACTGAAGCTTTCTTT	CASRGVDRANTEAFF
-	TRBV3-1/TRBV3-2	TRBJ2-7	-	TGTGCCAGCAGCCGGGGGCGCTCCTACGAGCAGTACTTC	CASSRGRSYEQYF
TRBD1	TRBV6-5	TRBJ2-3	-	TGTGCCAGCAGGTCAGGGGGCGGGACAGATACGCAGTATTTT	CASRSGGGTDTQYF
TRBD2	TRBV11-2	TRBJ2-7	-	TGTGCCAGCAGCTCTGGGGGGGGACGGTCTTACGAGCAGTACTTC	CASSSGGGRSYEQYF
TRBD1	TRBV19	TRBJ2-2	-	TGTGCCAGTAGTATCGCACAGGGGGTTGGCGGGGAGCTGTTTTTT	CASSIAQGVGGELFF
TRBD1	TRBV4-1	TRBJ2-7	-	TGCGCCAGCAGCCAAGTTTCCGGGACAGGGATCTCCTACGAGCAGTACTTC	CASSQVSGTGISYEQYF
TRBD1	TRBV19	TRBJ2-6	-	TGTGCCAGTAGCAACACCCGGACAGGGGGCGCCTCTGGGGCCAACGTCCTGACTTTC	CASSNTRTGGASGANVLTF
-	TRBV11-2	TRBJ2-6	-	TGTGCCAGCAGCCCCGCGGCGGGGAGTGGGGCCAACGTCCTGACTTTC	CASSPAAGSGANVLTF
-	TRBV5-1	TRBJ2-4	-	TGCGCCAGCAGAGGAAGCGGCATTCAGTACTTC	CASRGSGIQYF
TRBD1	TRBV5-6	TRBJ1-1	few	TGTGCCAGCAGCTTATACAGGGGGATCATGAACACTGAAGCTTTCTTT	CASSLYRGIMNTEAFF
-	TRBV9	TRBJ1-3	-	TGTGCCAGCAGCGTGTCAACAGGATCCACCATATATTTT	CASSVSTGSTIYF
TRBD1	TRBV6-5	TRBJ1-5	-	TGTGCCAGCCTCGGTGACAGGGGCAATCAGCCCCAGCATTTT	CASLGDRGNQPQHF
-	TRBV21-1	TRBJ1-5	-	TGTGCCAGCGGAGGGTCCGGCAGCAATCAGCCCCAGCATTTT	CASGGSGSNQPQHF
-	TRBV3-1/TRBV3-2	TRBJ2-7	-	TGTGCCAGCAGCCAAGGGGTAGCGGCGTCCCGGGGGCAGTACTTC	CASSQGVAASRGQYF
-	TRBV19	TRBJ1-2	-	TGTGCCAGCCTCGCTAGCCCCGGGGGCTACACCTTC	CASLASPGGYTF
TRBD1	TRBV4-1	TRBJ1-5	-	TGCGCCAGCGTCGGGACAGGTTATAGCAATCAGCCCCAGCATTTT	CASVGTGYSNQPQHF
-	TRBV6-5	TRBJ1-2	-	TGTGCCAGTGGGGAGGGGACCTATGGCTACACCTTC	CASGEGTYGYTF
-	TRBV4-2	TRBJ1-4	-	TGTGCCAGCAGCCAAGATTCACAATCTAATGAAAAACTGTTTTTT	CASSQDSQSNEKLFF
-	TRBV13	TRBJ1-3	-	TGTGCCAGCAGCTTAGCCGACCAGGTAGCTGGAAACACCATATATTTT	CASSLADQVAGNTIYF
TRBD1	TRBV4-1	TRBJ2-7	once	TGCGCCAGCAGCCAAGGCGCCGGGGACAGGCAAGGGTACGAGCAGTACTTC	CASSQGAGDRQGYEQYF
TRBD1	TRBV5-4	TRBJ2-3	-	TGTGCCAGCAGCCTGGGACAGGGGGCCCCAGATACGCAGTATTTT	CASSLGQGAPDTQYF
-	TRBV18	TRBJ1-1	few	TGTGCCAGCTCCAGATCCGTGGACACTGAAGCTTTCTTT	CASSRSVDTEAFF
TRBD2	TRBV14	TRBJ2-2	-	TGTGCCAGCAGCCGCGCCCTCGGGGGGGCACCCTCCGGGGAGCTGTTTTTT	CASSRALGGAPSGELFF
TRBD1	TRBV7-9	TRBJ2-4	-	TGTGCCAGCAGCATTGGACAGGGGGTAGACATTCAGTACTTC	CASSIGQGVDIQYF
TRBD1	TRBV5-1	TRBJ2-3	-	TGCGCCAGCAGGGATAGGACAGGAGCCACAGATACGCAGTATTTT	CASRDRTGATDTQYF
-	TRBV11-1	TRBJ2-3	-	TGTGCCAGCAGCTTCAGGGCAGATACGCAGTATTTT	CASSFRADTQYF
-	TRBV7-2	TRBJ2-1	-	TGTGCCAGCAGCCGGTCAGGGTACTCCTACAATGAGCAGTTCTTC	CASSRSGYSYNEQFF
-	TRBV7-2	TRBJ2-1	-	TGTGCCAGCAGCCGGTCCGATGGCCGGGGTAGTAACAATGAGCAGTTCTTC	CASSRSDGRGSNNEQFF
TRBD2	TRBV7-3	TRBJ2-1	-	TGTGCCAGCAGCCCCACGTCGGGACTAGAACACAATGAGCAGTTCTTC	CASSPTSGLEHNEQFF
TRBD1	TRBV3-1/TRBV3-2	TRBJ1-4	-	TGTGCCAGCAGCCAAGTTAGGACAGGGGGGAATGAAAAACTGTTTTTT	CASSQVRTGGNEKLFF
TRBD1	TRBV5-4	TRBJ2-5	-	TGTGCCAGCAGCTCGGACAGGACCCAAGAGACCCAGTACTTC	CASSSDRTQETQYF
-	TRBV18	TRBJ2-5	-	TGTGCCAGCTCCACCAGGGTAGAGACCCAGTACTTC	CASSTRVETQYF
TRBD1	TRBV5-1	TRBJ1-4	few	TGCGCCAGCAGCTGGGACAGGGTGAATGAAAAACTGTTTTTT	CASSWDRVNEKLFF
-	TRBV27	TRBJ1-1	once	TGTGCCAGCAGTGCTTCAGGGCGAGCTGAAGCTTTCTTT	CASSASGRAEAFF
-	TRBV19	TRBJ1-5	-	TGTGCCAGTAGTTCCCTAGGGCCCCAGCATTTT	CASSSLGPQHF
TRBD1	TRBV5-8	TRBJ1-5	-	TGTGCCAGCAGCCTGACAGGGAATCAGCCCCAGCATTTT	CASSLTGNQPQHF
TRBD2	TRBV9	TRBJ2-5	-	TGTGCCAGCAGCGGTGGGGCACTAGCGGGGGACGGGACCCAGTACTTC	CASSGGALAGDGTQYF
TRBD2	TRBV13	TRBJ2-7	-	TGTGCCAGCAGTCTAGGGGAGGGAAGGGGCGAGCAGTACTTC	CASSLGEGRGEQYF
TRBD1	TRBV5-6	TRBJ1-2	-	TGTGCCAGCAGCTTGGCGGGGACAGTTTTGAGCTATGGCTACACCTTC	CASSLAGTVLSYGYTF
-	TRBV7-7	TRBJ2-2	few	TGTGCTAGCAGTCGAACAGGGCTAACCGGGGAGCTGTTTTTT	CASSRTGLTGELFF
TRBD2	TRBV6-4	TRBJ2-3	-	TGTGCCAGCAGTGACGTGGCGGGGGGGAGCACAGATACGCAGTATTTT	CASSDVAGGSTDTQYF
TRBD1	TRBV4-1	TRBJ1-1	-	TGCGCCAGCAGCCAAGATCGGGACAGGGCAGGGAACACTGAAGCTTTCTTT	CASSQDRDRAGNTEAFF
TRBD2	TRBV7-8	TRBJ2-1	-	TGTGCCAGCAGCTACCCCCGGACTAGCGGGGGACTATACTACAATGAGCAGTTCTTC	CASSYPRTSGGLYYNEQFF
TRBD2	TRBV11-2	TRBJ2-7	-	TGTGCCAGCAGCTTAGGAGGTAGCGGGATGAGATACGAGCAGTACTTC	CASSLGGSGMRYEQYF
-	TRBV27	TRBJ1-6	-	TGTGCCAGCAGTTTATTCGGAGGGCAGAGCTCCTATAATTCACCCCTCCACTTT	CASSLFGGQSSYNSPLHF
TRBD1	TRBV6-5	TRBJ1-2	-	TGTGCCAGCAGTTACTCGGGACAGGGTAATGGCTACACCTTC	CASSYSGQGNGYTF
-	TRBV6-5	TRBJ2-7	-	TGTGCCAGCCAAATATATCCGGGCGAGCAGTACTTC	CASQIYPGEQYF
-	TRBV7-9	TRBJ1-1	-	TGTGCCAGCAGCCCGAACGTCCCATCGGGGAACACTGAAGCTTTCTTT	CASSPNVPSGNTEAFF
-	TRBV5-1	TRBJ2-6	-	TGCGCCAGCAGCTTAGGGGCCTCTGGGGCCAACGTCCTGACTTTC	CASSLGASGANVLTF
TRBD1	TRBV30	TRBJ1-4	-	TGTGCCGCGGGACAGTTCAATGAAAAACTGTTTTTT	CAAGQFNEKLFF
TRBD2	TRBV27	TRBJ2-3	once	TGTGCCACCTGTGGGATGCGGGGGAGCACAGATACGCAGTATTTT	CATCGMRGSTDTQYF
-	TRBV14	TRBJ2-6	-	TGTGCCAGCAGCCAAATGAGATTCTCTGGGGCCAACGTCCTGACTTTC	CASSQMRFSGANVLTF
TRBD1	TRBV5-1	TRBJ1-1	once	TGCGCCAGCAGGGGACAGGAGAACACTGAAGCTTTCTTT	CASRGQENTEAFF
TRBD1	TRBV15	TRBJ1-5	-	TGTGCCACCAGCAGAGGTCCGGGACAGAGGGGTGGTGGCAATCAGCCCCAGCATTTT	CATSRGPGQRGGGNQPQHF
TRBD1	TRBV19	TRBJ1-5	-	TGTGCCAGTAGCCCCGGTGTAGGACAGGGAGGGCAGCCCCAGCATTTT	CASSPGVGQGGQPQHF
-	TRBV5-6	TRBJ2-7	-	TGTGCCAGCAGCGTCCTCTCCTACGAGCAGTACTTC	CASSVLSYEQYF
-	TRBV11-2	TRBJ1-1	-	TGTGCCAGCAGCTTAGTTGGCGGGAACACTGAAGCTTTCTTT	CASSLVGGNTEAFF